This is a list of T cell receptor beta chains from one sample in a study of blood T cell repertoires in COVID-19. Here immunoSEQ multiplex PCR was the method, and the copy in TCRdb shows in-frame clones only, minus some. The repertoire holds some 300,000 clones, roughly 90% seen once, with under 3% in the top ten. The sample consisted of PBMCs or T cells enriched from blood (not recorded which). The receptor source for this set is a woman in her 50s who had been exposed to COVID-19. Each CDR3 is given with its conserved first and last residue. D genes are given only for firm matches. Where a row states a size, it is once, few, many or the class of an expanded clone; other rows omit it.

TRBJ2-3 | once | TRBV11-2 | TRBD2 | TGTGCCAGCAGCCGGGGACTAGCGGGGGGGTACAGCACAGATACGCAGTATTTT | CASSRGLAGGYSTDTQYF
TRBJ2-5 | NA | TRBV6-1 | NA | TGTGCCAGCAGTGATACTAGTTCTGGGGGCCCGAAAGAGACCCAGTACTTC | CASSDTSSGGPKETQYF
TRBJ2-3 | NA | TRBV2 | NA | TGTGCCAGCAAGTCGCGGGGCACAGATACGCAGTATTTT | CASKSRGTDTQYF
TRBJ1-1 | NA | TRBV3-1/TRBV3-2 | NA | TGTGCCAGCAGTCCTCCTGGAGGGTACACTGAAGCTTTCTTT | CASSPPGGYTEAFF
TRBJ2-1 | NA | TRBV5-6 | TRBD2 | TGTGCCAGCAGCTTCCGTGGGCGGGGGAGGTTGGATGAGCAGTTCTTC | CASSFRGRGRLDEQFF
TRBJ1-2 | NA | TRBV19 | NA | TGTGCCAGTAGTGCGCGACAGTCTTCTTATGGCTACACCTTC | CASSARQSSYGYTF
TRBJ1-1 | NA | TRBV6-5 | NA | TGTGCCAGCGCCGTCTGGGCTATGAACACTGAAGCTTTCTTT | CASAVWAMNTEAFF
TRBJ2-1 | once | TRBV2 | TRBD2 | TGTGCCAGCATGAAGGCGGGACTAGCGAGCGGTGAGCAGTTCTTC | CASMKAGLASGEQFF
TRBJ2-5 | NA | TRBV7-2 | TRBD2 | TGTGCCAGCAGCTTAGCGAGCGGGGGGCTCCAAGAGACCCAGTACTTC | CASSLASGGLQETQYF
TRBJ2-3 | NA | TRBV24-1 | TRBD2 | TGTGCCACCAGTGATTTCGGGGGGACAGATACGCAGTATTTT | CATSDFGGTDTQYF
TRBJ2-7 | NA | TRBV6-5 | TRBD1 | TGTGCCAGCAGGTCGCCGGGACAGGTCTCCTACGAGCAGTACTTC | CASRSPGQVSYEQYF
TRBJ2-1 | NA | TRBV29-1 | NA | TGCAGCTTAAGGACAGCATTGTACAATGAGCAGTTCTTC | CSLRTALYNEQFF
TRBJ2-7 | NA | TRBV5-1 | TRBD1 | TGCGCCAGCACTTCCGGGACAGGGAGTTACGAGCAGTACTTC | CASTSGTGSYEQYF
TRBJ1-1 | NA | TRBV27 | TRBD1 | TGTGCCAGCAGTTTAAACCCCCGTCGACAGGGGGCGGGGAACACTGAAGCTTTCTTT | CASSLNPRRQGAGNTEAFF
TRBJ2-7 | NA | TRBV2 | TRBD1 | TGTGCCAGCAGTGTACTCGGGACAGGGTCCATCGAGCAGTACTTC | CASSVLGTGSIEQYF
TRBJ2-7 | NA | TRBV5-4 | NA | TGTGCCAGCAGCCTATCCCACAGGCAGGGCGAGCAGTACTTC | CASSLSHRQGEQYF
TRBJ2-3 | NA | TRBV27 | NA | TGTGCCAGCAGTCCTCCAGGGCTCGTAGATACGCAGTATTTT | CASSPPGLVDTQYF
TRBJ2-2 | NA | TRBV3-1/TRBV3-2 | NA | TGTGCCAGCAGCCTACCTAGCGTGAACACCGGGGAGCTGTTTTTT | CASSLPSVNTGELFF
TRBJ2-1 | once | TRBV27 | NA | TGTGCCAGCAGTTTCTTCAATGAGCAGTTCTTC | CASSFFNEQFF
TRBJ2-4 | NA | TRBV19 | TRBD1 | TGTGCCAGTAGTATAGATGATGCGACAGGGGTATTGCTTGGTACCAAAAACATTCAGTACTTC | CASSIDDATGVLLGTKNIQYF
TRBJ1-6 | NA | TRBV2 | TRBD1 | TGTGCCAGCAGTCCCCGGACAGGGGGTAATTCACCCCTCCACTTT | CASSPRTGGNSPLHF
TRBJ2-7 | NA | TRBV19 | TRBD2 | TGTGCCAGTAGTATAGGTCCCAGCGGGGGCATTTACGAGCAGTACTTC | CASSIGPSGGIYEQYF
TRBJ1-2 | NA | TRBV28 | TRBD1 | TGTGCCAGCAGTGGGGACAGCAACTATGGCTACACCTTC | CASSGDSNYGYTF
TRBJ1-1 | NA | TRBV12-3/TRBV12-4 | NA | TGTGCCAGCAGTTGGACAGCGCGAAATGAAGCTTTCTTT | CASSWTARNEAFF
TRBJ2-7 | NA | TRBV7-2 | TRBD2 | TGTGCCAGCAGCTTAGTAGGGACTAGCTACGAGCAGTACTTC | CASSLVGTSYEQYF
TRBJ2-1 | NA | TRBV29-1 | NA | TGCAGCGTTGAACTCCTCCGAACAGACAGAATCAATGAGCAGTTCTTC | CSVELLRTDRINEQFF
TRBJ2-1 | NA | TRBV9 | TRBD2 | TGTGCCAGCAGCACTCAAGCGGGGAGCTCCTACAATGAGCAGTTCTTC | CASSTQAGSSYNEQFF
TRBJ2-7 | once | TRBV28 | NA | TGTGCCAGCAGTTTTGGAGGCGGAGACGGTAGCTACGAGCAGTACTTC | CASSFGGGDGSYEQYF
TRBJ2-1 | few | TRBV6-5 | TRBD1 | TGTGCCAGCAGTTACACCGGGACAGGGGAGAATGAGCAGTTCTTC | CASSYTGTGENEQFF
TRBJ2-1 | NA | TRBV5-1 | NA | TGCGCCAGCAGCTCCGGAAGTGGCGGGCTTGGTTCCTACAATGAGCAGTTCTTC | CASSSGSGGLGSYNEQFF
TRBJ1-1 | once | TRBV10-2 | NA | TGCGCCAGCAGTGAGGGCGGGGGAACTGAAGCTTTCTTT | CASSEGGGTEAFF
TRBJ1-1 | NA | TRBV5-1 | NA | TGCGCCAGCAGCGCTGGACATTTGAACACTGAAGCTTTCTTT | CASSAGHLNTEAFF
TRBJ2-4 | NA | TRBV9 | NA | TGTGCCAGCAGCCGAACGGACAGCCCCAAAAACATTCAGTACTTC | CASSRTDSPKNIQYF